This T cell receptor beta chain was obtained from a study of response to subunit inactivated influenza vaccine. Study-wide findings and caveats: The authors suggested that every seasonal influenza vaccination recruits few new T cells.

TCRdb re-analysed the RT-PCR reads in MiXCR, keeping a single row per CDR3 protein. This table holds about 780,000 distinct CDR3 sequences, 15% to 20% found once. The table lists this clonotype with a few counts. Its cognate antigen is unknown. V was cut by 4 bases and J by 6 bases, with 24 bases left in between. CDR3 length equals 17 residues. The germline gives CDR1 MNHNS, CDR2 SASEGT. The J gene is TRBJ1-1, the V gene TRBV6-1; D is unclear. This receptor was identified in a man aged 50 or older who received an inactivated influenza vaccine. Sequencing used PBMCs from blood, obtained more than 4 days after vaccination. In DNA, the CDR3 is TGTGCCAGCAGTGGTCCCGAGACGAAAGGGCAGTCCGCTGAAGCTTTCTTT. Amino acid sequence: CASSGPETKGQSAEAFF.